The 29 T cell receptor beta chains below all came from one sample that was sequenced in a study of cytomegalovirus exposure and HLA in healthy donors. Produced via immunoSEQ multiplex PCR; TCRdb's table is partial and in-frame only. The sample yields some 150,000 clones, roughly 90% seen once. Material for sequencing was PBMCs. All receptors derive from a man between 18 and 35 years old in good health and CMV-seropositive.

V and J are TRBV28 and TRBJ2-5; 7 bases map to TRBD2. Germline V CDR1 and CDR2: MDHEN, SYDVKM. With 3 bases clipped from V and 1 base from J, the junction kept 5 bases outside the gene matches. The CDR3 covers 15 residues. The CDR3: CASSLSGGIQETQYF. The CDR3 coding sequence is TGTGCCAGCAGTTTGTCGGGGGGAATCCAAGAGACCCAGTACTTC.

The sample holds a few counts of this clone. This sequence joins TRBV29-1 and TRBJ2-3; TRBD1 matches at 10 bases. The V and J ends lost 3 bases and 0 bases, in that order; junction bases with no gene match: 6. Germline CDR1 reads SQVTM; CDR2 reads ANQGSEA. The CDR3 length is 16 residues. This chain's CDR3 is CSVDGTGEGSTDTQYF. Written as DNA, the CDR3 is TGCAGCGTTGACGGGACAGGGGAAGGTAGCACAGATACGCAGTATTTT.

This chain uses TRBV2 with TRBJ2-4; TRBD1 matches at 8 bases. After removal of 0 bases from V and 8 bases from J, the junction contained 6 bases not matched to a gene. Germline-derived CDR1 and CDR2 are SNHLY and FYNNEI. The CDR3 extends over 15 amino acids. CDR3 DNA: TGTGCCAGCAGTGAAGCTACCACAGGGGGGTACATTCAGTACTTC. Translated: CASSEATTGGYIQYF.

The V gene is TRBV30, the J gene TRBJ1-2, with D possibly being TRBD1 (6 bases). CDR3 length: 15 residues. Germline loops: CDR1 GTSNPN, CDR2 SVGIG (reference sequence). V was cut by 0 bases and J by 3 bases, with 14 bases left in between. The CDR3 nucleotides are TGTGCCTGGAGTGTGGGGGCCTTCTCAGACTATGGCTACACCTTC. Translated: CAWSVGAFSDYGYTF.

Here the CDR3 reads CSVESAGGGNEQFF. Written as DNA, the CDR3 is TGCAGCGTTGAATCGGCGGGAGGAGGCAATGAGCAGTTCTTC. This sequence joins TRBV29-1 and TRBJ2-1; 8 bases agree with TRBD2. The V gene's germline CDR1 is SQVTM and CDR2 ANQGSEA. This CDR3 contains 14 residues. V lost 2 bases, J lost 6 bases, and 6 bases stayed unmatched.

V usage is TRBV7-9 and J usage is TRBJ2-1; 9 positions agree with TRBD1. CDR1 and CDR2 (germline): SEHNR, FQNEAQ (reference sequence). There are 16 residues in the CDR3. The V segment lost 1 base and the J segment 1 base; nucleotides outside the gene matches: 2. The CDR3 DNA is TGTGCCAGCAGCTTAGGGACAGGGGTGTCCTACAATGAGCAGTTCTTC. Its translation: CASSLGTGVSYNEQFF. The entire variable domain, with the rest obtained from reference TRBV7-9 and TRBJ2-1, is as follows: DTGVSQNPRHKITKRGQNVTFRCDPISEHNRLYWYRQTLGQGPEFLTYFQNEAQLEKSRLLSDRFSAERPKGSFSTLEIQRTEQGDSAMYLCASSLGTGVSYNEQFFGPGTRLTVL.

This clone came up once. The chain has TRBV5-1 and TRBJ1-1; unclear D gene. This CDR3 spans 14 amino acids. Germline loops: CDR1 SGHRS, CDR2 YFSETQ. The V end was cut by 4 bases, the J end by 0 bases, with 10 bases between. The chain's CDR3 is CASSLTTMNTEAFF. The CDR3 bases are TGCGCCAGCAGCCTAACTACCATGAACACTGAAGCTTTCTTT.

This clone was seen once. J is TRBJ2-2 and V is TRBV7-6; tentatively, D is TRBD1 (6 bases). The CDR3 is 16 amino acids. V gave up 5 bases and J gave up 0 bases, with 13 bases separating them. Germline V CDR1 and CDR2: SGHVS, FNYEAQ. CDR3 in DNA: TGTGCCAGCAGCCGATCCGGGACAACGAACACCGGGGAGCTGTTTTTT. Translated: CASSRSGTTNTGELFF.

The rearrangement links TRBV6-1 to TRBJ1-1; D may be TRBD1 (5 bases). V was cut by 5 bases and J by 1 base, with 8 bases left in between. The CDR3 extends over 13 amino acids. Germline lookup yields CDR1 MNHNS and CDR2 SASEGT. CDR3 loop: CASSNRGNTEAFF. As DNA, the CDR3 is TGTGCCAGCAGTAATAGGGGGAACACTGAAGCTTTCTTT.

This clone is a singleton in its sample. The chain couples TRBV5-4 to TRBJ1-1; 7 bases are shared with TRBD1. V dropped 1 base and J dropped 4; count of bases not matched to a gene: 7. This CDR3 comprises 15 residues. Germline V gene sequence: CDR1 SGHNT, CDR2 YYREEE (reference sequence). CDR3 sequence reads: CASSLRDRVVTEAFF. The CDR3 nucleotides read TGTGCCAGCAGCTTGAGAGACAGGGTAGTCACTGAAGCTTTCTTT.

The CDR3 nucleotides are TGTGCCAGCAGTCTGCGACAACTAGCAACTAATGAAAAACTGTTTTTT. Encoded protein: CASSLRQLATNEKLFF. The V call is TRBV11-2, the J call TRBJ1-4; unclear D gene. This CDR3 is 16 amino acids long. The germline V gene has CDR1 SGHAT and CDR2 FQNNGV. V was clipped by 6 bases and J by 0 bases, with 14 bases between them. Combining the CDR3 with reference TRBV11-2 and TRBJ1-4 gives the whole variable domain EAGVAQSPRYKIIEKRQSVAFWCNPISGHATLYWYQQILGQGPKLLIQFQNNGVVDDSQLPKDRFSAERLKGVDSTLKIQPAKLEDSAVYLCASSLRQLATNEKLFFGSGTQLSVL.

The chain couples TRBV5-1 to TRBJ2-3, with a tentative D call TRBD1 (6 bases). The CDR3 runs 13 residues. Germline CDR1 and CDR2: SGHRS and YFSETQ. Trimming cost V 2 bases and J 4 bases, with 8 bases left between them. CDR3 sequence: CASSLQGPDTQYF. CDR3 coding DNA: TGCGCCAGCAGCTTACAGGGCCCAGATACGCAGTATTTT.

This rearrangement joins TRBV6-6 to TRBJ1-1, with D possibly being TRBD1 (5 bases). Germline values: CDR1 MNHNY, CDR2 SVGAGI (reference sequence). The V end was cut by 7 bases, the J end by 1 base, with 10 bases between. This CDR3 has 13 residues. DNA for the CDR3: TGTGCCAGCATCCGACAGACGAACACTGAAGCTTTCTTT. Its translation: CASIRQTNTEAFF.

This clone was seen more than once but under ten times. The V call is TRBV6-1, the J call TRBJ1-4, with 7 bases aligning to TRBD1. V trimming: 2 bases; J trimming: 5 bases; junction bases outside the gene matches: 2. CDR1 is MNHNS, CDR2 SASEGT, per germline. The CDR3 contains 14 residues. Here the CDR3 reads CASSETTGNEKLFF. The CDR3 DNA reads as TGTGCCAGCAGTGAAACGACAGGGAATGAAAAACTGTTTTTT.

The chain joins TRBV27 to TRBJ1-1; D is possibly TRBD1 (5 bases). Germline V gene data show CDR1 as MNHEY and CDR2 as SMNVEV (reference sequence). V shed 2 bases and J shed 0 bases, with 16 bases lying between them. The CDR3 sequence is 17 residues long. The CDR3 spells CASSLIYRGGLNTEAFF. The CDR3, as DNA: TGTGCCAGCAGTTTAATTTATCGGGGGGGGTTGAACACTGAAGCTTTCTTT.

The chain is built from TRBV10-2 and TRBJ1-1; TRBD1 is a possible D gene (6 bases). Trimming took 10 bases from V and 1 from J, leaving 13 bases between them. In germline, CDR1 is WSHSY, CDR2 SAAADI. The CDR3 has 13 residues. The CDR3: CATTQGQNTEAFF. Here the CDR3 DNA reads TGCGCCACCACACAGGGCCAGAACACTGAAGCTTTCTTT.

CDR3 coding DNA: TGTGCCAGCAGTGTCGGACAGGGGGGACCCTACGAGCAGTACTTC. Its protein product is CASSVGQGGPYEQYF. V and J are TRBV6-1 and TRBJ2-7; 10 bases align to TRBD1. Germline lookup yields CDR1 MNHNS and CDR2 SASEGT. The CDR3 has 15 amino acids. Unmatched junction bases numbered 5, after V lost 4 bases and J lost 2 bases.

The chain uses TRBV6-5 and TRBJ1-1; perhaps TRBD1 as D (6 bases). The CDR3 is 14 amino acids. Germline V gene sequence: CDR1 MNHEY, CDR2 SVGAGI. The V end lost 5 bases, the J end lost 5 bases, and 15 bases lay between the germline ends. CDR3 coding DNA: TGTGCCAGCAGTCAGAAACGAGGGGGAACTGAAGCTTTCTTT. Its translation: CASSQKRGGTEAFF.

The V gene is TRBV5-4, the J gene TRBJ1-2; 9 positions agree with TRBD1. The length of the CDR3 is 16 residues. Looked up from germline, CDR1 is SGHNT and CDR2 is YYREEE (reference sequence). V gave up 0 bases and J gave up 3 bases; unmatched junction bases: 6. The CDR3 here is CASSLGGQGLYYGYTF. The CDR3 DNA reads as TGTGCCAGCAGCTTGGGGGGACAGGGCTTATACTATGGCTACACCTTC.

The chain combines TRBV11-2 with TRBJ1-6; D ambiguous. CDR3 length equals 17 residues. Trimming removed 5 bases from V and 0 bases from J, with 14 bases in between. Germline V lookup: CDR1 SGHAT, CDR2 FQNNGV. The CDR3 coding sequence is TGTGCCAGCAGCCCATCTCTTGGTAGCTCCTATAATTCACCCCTCCACTTT. This encodes CASSPSLGSSYNSPLHF.

There are a few counts of this clone. The rearrangement uses TRBV19 and TRBJ1-5; TRBD1 is a possible D gene (5 bases). CDR1 and CDR2 from the germline V gene are LNHDA and SQIVND (reference sequence). The CDR3 is 13 amino acids. Trimming took 0 bases from V and 7 from J, leaving 7 bases between them. CDR3 bases: TGTGCCAGTAGTATAGATGGGGGGCAGCCCCAGCATTTT. Encoded protein: CASSIDGGQPQHF.

The genes are TRBV27 and TRBJ2-2; D might be TRBD1 (6 bases). The CDR3 loop spans 15 amino acids. The germline CDR1 and CDR2 sequences are MNHEY and SMNVEV (reference sequence). The V end lost 6 bases, the J end lost 0 bases, and 11 bases lay between the germline ends. CDR3 sequence reads: CASSSGATNTGELFF. CDR3 coding DNA: TGTGCCAGCAGCTCAGGGGCCACGAACACCGGGGAGCTGTTTTTT.

This clone has a single count. The CDR3 protein is CASSEEGGGLEAFF. The CDR3 coding sequence is TGTGCCAGCAGTGAAGAAGGAGGAGGGCTGGAAGCTTTCTTT. V usage is TRBV2 and J usage is TRBJ1-1; D is unclear. The CDR3 has 14 amino acids. V was cut by 1 base and J by 8 bases, with 14 bases left in between. CDR1 is SNHLY and CDR2 is FYNNEI in the germline V gene.

The V call is TRBV29-1, the J call TRBJ2-5; D may be TRBD1 (7 bases). Germline V CDR1 and CDR2: SQVTM, ANQGSEA. Trimming took off 4 bases at V and 5 bases at J, with 11 bases between the two ends. This CDR3 is built from 12 residues. The CDR3 nucleotides read TGCAGCGTTGGCAGGGGGACTGAGACCCAGTACTTC. Its protein is CSVGRGTETQYF.

Written as DNA, the CDR3 is TGTGCCAGCAGCTTAATTCGGGACACTTTATCTGGGGCCAACGTCCTGACTTTC. Its translation: CASSLIRDTLSGANVLTF. The chain carries TRBV5-4 and TRBJ2-6; TRBD1 might be the D (6 bases). Trimming took off 2 bases at V and 1 base at J, with 16 bases between the two ends. This CDR3 contains 18 residues. Germline lookup yields CDR1 SGHNT and CDR2 YYREEE (reference sequence).

The V call is TRBV27, the J call TRBJ2-2; D uncertain. Germline V gene lookup returns CDR1 MNHEY and CDR2 SMNVEV (reference sequence). With 4 bases removed from V and 0 bases from J, the gap between germline ends came to 6 bases. The CDR3 totals 14 residues. CDR3 loop: CASSSYSNTGELFF. CDR3 nucleotides: TGTGCCAGCAGTTCCTACTCGAACACCGGGGAGCTGTTTTTT.

The chain joins TRBV5-1 to TRBJ2-3; unclear D gene. CDR1 is SGHRS, CDR2 YFSETQ, per germline. Trimming removed 0 bases from V and 2 bases from J, with 7 bases in between. This CDR3 is 14 amino acids long. The CDR3 sequence: CASSLGQYTDTQYF. CDR3 bases: TGCGCCAGCAGCTTGGGGCAGTACACAGATACGCAGTATTTT.

The chain carries TRBV6-1 and TRBJ2-7; unclear D gene. The CDR3 extends over 13 amino acids. Trimming stripped 6 bases from V and 6 bases from J, with 15 bases between. The V gene's germline CDR1 is MNHNS and CDR2 SASEGT. CDR3 coding DNA: TGTGCCAGCAGCCACCGCACTCCTCCCGAGCAGTACTTC. As protein: CASSHRTPPEQYF.

The chain is built from TRBV19 and TRBJ2-5; TRBD1 is a possible D gene (5 bases). The CDR3 extends over 16 amino acids. From germline, CDR1 is LNHDA and CDR2 SQIVND (reference sequence). Trimming stripped 4 bases from V and 2 bases from J, with 17 bases between. The CDR3 nucleotides read TGTGCCAGTAGTACGGCAGGGCCTCCCCCGCAAGAGACCCAGTACTTC. Encoded protein: CASSTAGPPPQETQYF.